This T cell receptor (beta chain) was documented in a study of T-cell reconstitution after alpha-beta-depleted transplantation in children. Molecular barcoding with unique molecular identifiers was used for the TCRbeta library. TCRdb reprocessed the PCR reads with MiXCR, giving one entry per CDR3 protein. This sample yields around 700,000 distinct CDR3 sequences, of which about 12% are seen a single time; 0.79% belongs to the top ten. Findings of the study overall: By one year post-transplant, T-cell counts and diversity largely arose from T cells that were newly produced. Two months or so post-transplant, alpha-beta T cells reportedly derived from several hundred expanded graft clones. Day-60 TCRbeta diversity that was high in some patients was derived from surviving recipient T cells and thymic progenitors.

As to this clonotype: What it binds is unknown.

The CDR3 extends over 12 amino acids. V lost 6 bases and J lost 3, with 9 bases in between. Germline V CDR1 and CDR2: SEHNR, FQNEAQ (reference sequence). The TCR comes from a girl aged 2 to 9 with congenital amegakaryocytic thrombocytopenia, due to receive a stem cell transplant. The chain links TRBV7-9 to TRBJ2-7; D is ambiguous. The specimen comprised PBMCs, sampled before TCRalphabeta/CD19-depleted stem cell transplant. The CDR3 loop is CASSDGFYEQYF. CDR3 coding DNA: TGTGCCAGCAGTGACGGGTTCTACGAGCAGTACTTC.